One and the same sample provided the 18 T cell receptor beta chains below, sequenced in a study of cytomegalovirus exposure and HLA in healthy donors. 13 Jbeta primers and 60 Vbeta primers were used for the PCR. Clones were sequenced by immunoSEQ multiplex PCR, and TCRdb holds only the in-frame ones, with some missing. This table has roughly 150,000 clones, 65% to 85% appearing once. The sample was PBMCs. Receptors originate from a woman between 18 and 29 years old in good health and CMV-seronegative.

The chain recombines TRBV6-1 with TRBJ2-4; a possible D gene is TRBD1 (6 bases). Germline assignment: CDR1 MNHNS and CDR2 SASEGT. V lost 4 bases and J lost 4, with 14 bases in between. This CDR3 comprises 15 residues. CDR3 in DNA: TGTGCCAGCAGTGTGGACAGAACCAGTAAAAACATTCAGTACTTC. Encoded protein: CASSVDRTSKNIQYF.

The J gene is TRBJ1-5, the V gene TRBV7-9; D is possibly TRBD1 (5 bases). Germline V gene sequence: CDR1 SEHNR, CDR2 FQNEAQ (reference sequence). Between the trimmed V and J ends, which lost 5 bases and 1 base, there was a span of 9 bases. CDR3 length: 14 residues. The CDR3 sequence: CASSQGASNQPQHF. CDR3 DNA sequence: TGTGCCAGCAGCCAAGGGGCAAGCAATCAGCCCCAGCATTTT.

The chain uses TRBV4-2 and TRBJ1-3; D is ambiguous. Trimming removed 0 bases at V and 4 bases at J, with 13 bases between. CDR3 length equals 16 residues. Germline V gene lookup returns CDR1 LGHNA and CDR2 YNFKEQ. CDR3 nucleotide sequence: TGTGCCAGCAGCCAAGATTTACCACAGCCAGGAAACACCATATATTTT. It is translated as CASSQDLPQPGNTIYF.

This chain uses TRBV6-1 with TRBJ1-6, with D possibly matching TRBD1 (5 bases). Germline CDR1 reads MNHNS; CDR2 reads SASEGT. The CDR3 sequence is 13 residues long. V lost 6 bases, J lost 7 bases, and 10 bases lay in between. Written as DNA, the CDR3 is TGTGCCAGCAGGCCCGACAGAAATTCACCCCTCCACTTT. It specifies CASRPDRNSPLHF.

The V and J genes are TRBV4-1 and TRBJ1-6; D is uncertain. CDR1 is MGHRA and CDR2 is YSYEKL in the germline V gene. The CDR3 loop spans 13 amino acids. V lost 4 bases, J lost 8 bases, and 9 bases lay in between. DNA for the CDR3: TGCGCCAGCAGCCCAGGAGGGTATTCACCCCTCCACTTT. It is translated as CASSPGGYSPLHF.

This clone was observed a handful of times. At one boundary the junction diverges from the germline segment, which might be a read error. This chain links TRBV19 with TRBJ2-6; D perhaps matches TRBD1 (5 bases). The germline V gene encodes CDR1 LNHDA and CDR2 SQIVND (reference sequence). The CDR3 contains 17 residues. Written as DNA, the CDR3 is TGTGCCAGTAGTACAGGGTTCCTCTTAGCTGGGGCCAACGGCCTGACTTTC. Its protein product is CASSTGFLLAGANGLTF. Variable domain in full (rest from reference TRBV19 and TRBJ2-6): DGGITQSPKYLFRKEGQNVTLSCEQNLNHDAMYWYRQDPGQGLRLIYYSQIVNDFQKGDIAEGYSVSREKKESFPLTVTSAQKNPTAFYLCASSTGFLLAGANGLTFGAGSRLTVL.

This chain joins TRBV18 and TRBJ1-1, with D possibly TRBD1 on 6 matching bases. The V end was cut by 3 bases, the J end by 6 bases, with 14 bases between. The germline V gene has CDR1 KGHSH and CDR2 LQKENI. The CDR3 is 14 amino acids. The CDR3 DNA follows: TGTGCCAGCTCACCCGGGACATCAGGAGCTGAAGCTTTCTTT. Its translation: CASSPGTSGAEAFF.

The rearrangement links TRBV18 to TRBJ1-4, with D perhaps matching TRBD1 (5 bases). This CDR3 spans 13 amino acids. V was pared by 5 bases and J by 8 bases, with 12 bases between. Per germline, CDR1 KGHSH and CDR2 LQKENI. For the CDR3, the DNA is TGTGCCAGCTCAACGTCGGAGGGGGAAAAACTGTTTTTT. Translating it yields CASSTSEGEKLFF.

The chain carries TRBV6-6 and TRBJ1-3; D unresolved. The V end was cut by 9 bases, the J end by 3 bases, with 12 bases between. This CDR3 contains 13 residues. The germline V gene has CDR1 MNHNY and CDR2 SVGAGI (reference sequence). As DNA, the CDR3 is TGTGCCAGTCTGAGGGTATTTGGAAACACCATATATTTT. Protein: CASLRVFGNTIYF.

The CDR3 nucleotides read TGTGCTAGTGGTTTGGTATTCGGACAGGGGCTAACCGGGGAGCTGTTTTTT. Amino acids: CASGLVFGQGLTGELFF. This rearrangement joins TRBV12-5 to TRBJ2-2; 9 nucleotides agree with TRBD1. The CDR3 is 17 residues long. Germline CDR1 LGHNT, CDR2 FRNRAP. The junction had 7 bases not matched to a gene; V was cut back by 0 bases and J by 5 bases.

V is TRBV30 and J is TRBJ2-3; the D gene is possibly TRBD1 (5 bases). V shed 8 bases and J shed 0 bases, with 15 bases lying between them. This CDR3 has 14 residues. Germline V gives CDR1 GTSNPN, CDR2 SVGIG (reference sequence). The CDR3 region is CALGWGTSTDTQYF. CDR3 DNA: TGTGCCCTAGGATGGGGCACTAGCACAGATACGCAGTATTTT.

This clone appeared a few times. The CDR3 DNA is TGTGCCAGCAGTATACAGGGATCTGGAAACACCATATATTTT. This codes for CASSIQGSGNTIYF. V and J are TRBV6-6 and TRBJ1-3, with D possibly being TRBD1 (6 bases). CDR3 length: 14 residues. V lost 5 bases and J 1 base, leaving 9 bases between the germline ends. Germline CDR1 is MNHNY and CDR2 is SVGAGI (reference sequence).

This clone was picked up one time. The chain is built from TRBV5-1 and TRBJ1-2; TRBD1 agrees at 7 bases. Unmatched junction bases numbered 3, after V lost 2 bases and J lost 8 bases. There are 12 residues in the CDR3. Looked up from germline, CDR1 is SGHRS and CDR2 is YFSETQ. DNA for the CDR3: TGCGCCAGCAGCTTTACAGGGGAGGGCTACACCTTC. It encodes CASSFTGEGYTF.

V and J are TRBV5-1 and TRBJ2-7; a possible D gene is TRBD1 (6 bases). Germline-derived CDR1 and CDR2 are SGHRS and YFSETQ. V gave up 4 bases and J gave up 4 bases, with 21 bases separating them. The CDR3 runs 16 residues. DNA of the CDR3: TGCGCCAGCAGCCGTCAGGACAGCCTAAGGTGGTACGAGCAGTACTTC. Translating gives CASSRQDSLRWYEQYF.

This clone occurred a few times. The gene calls are TRBV11-2 and TRBJ2-1; 12 bases map to TRBD2. This CDR3 has 15 amino acids. CDR1 is SGHAT, CDR2 FQNNGV, per germline. The V gene end was trimmed by 5 bases and the J gene end by 6 bases; junction bases not matched to a gene: 5. The CDR3 DNA reads as TGTGCCAGCAGCCTTACTAGCGGGGGGATCAATGAGCAGTTCTTC. Its protein is CASSLTSGGINEQFF.

The rearrangement links TRBV19 to TRBJ2-3, with 7 bases aligning to TRBD2. The CDR3 covers 15 residues. The J segment lost 9 bases and the V segment lost 6 bases, leaving 15 bases of the junction unmatched. CDR1 is LNHDA, CDR2 SQIVND, per germline (reference sequence). The CDR3 coding sequence is TGTGCCAGTAGCTCTCGGACCTGGGGGGGGAAAACGCAGTATTTT. It translates to CASSSRTWGGKTQYF. Drawing the rest from reference TRBV19 and TRBJ2-3, the complete variable domain is DGGITQSPKYLFRKEGQNVTLSCEQNLNHDAMYWYRQDPGQGLRLIYYSQIVNDFQKGDIAEGYSVSREKKESFPLTVTSAQKNPTAFYLCASSSRTWGGKTQYFGPGTRLTVL.

The chain recombines TRBV19 with TRBJ1-1; TRBD1 aligns across 7 bases. Trimming at V came to 5 bases and at J to 4 bases, leaving 7 bases not matched to a gene. Per the germline V gene, CDR1 is LNHDA and CDR2 is SQIVND (reference sequence). The CDR3 is made up of 14 amino acids. CDR3 region: CASSRRQGITEAFF. The CDR3 region has the DNA TGTGCCAGTAGTCGGCGACAGGGTATCACTGAAGCTTTCTTT. Looking up the rest from reference TRBV19 and TRBJ1-1 gives the full variable domain: DGGITQSPKYLFRKEGQNVTLSCEQNLNHDAMYWYRQDPGQGLRLIYYSQIVNDFQKGDIAEGYSVSREKKESFPLTVTSAQKNPTAFYLCASSRRQGITEAFFGQGTRLTVV.

J is TRBJ2-1 and V is TRBV27; D call uncertain. Germline CDR1 MNHEY, CDR2 SMNVEV (reference sequence). V gave up 6 bases and J gave up 8 bases, with 14 bases separating them. This CDR3 has 13 amino acids. In nucleotides, the CDR3 is TGTGCCAGCAGCCTATACCCCCCGGATGAGCAGTTCTTC. It yields the protein CASSLYPPDEQFF.